The rows below give T cell receptor beta chains drawn from one sample of a study of cytomegalovirus exposure and HLA in healthy donors. Libraries were prepared by immunoSEQ multiplex PCR; TCRdb keeps only in-frame clonotypes and omits some of them. The sample yields under 150,000 clones, more than 80% seen once. The sequenced sample was PBMCs. These receptors all come from a woman aged 25 to 39 in good health and CMV-seropositive. CDR3s include the opening cysteine and the closing phenylalanine or tryptophan. D genes are given only for firm matches. Some rows have no size entry. The others give once, few or many, or a class for an expanded clone.

>TRBD2|NA|TRBV27|TRBJ2-1
CASSLGLAGGSVYNEQFF
TGTGCCAGCAGTTTGGGCCTAGCGGGAGGTTCAGTCTACAATGAGCAGTTCTTC
>NA|NA|TRBV7-2|TRBJ1-5
CASSSRWRDQPQHF
TGTGCCAGCAGCTCCCGCTGGAGGGATCAGCCCCAGCATTTT
>NA|NA|TRBV9|TRBJ2-1
CASSVDGISSEQFF
TGTGCCAGCAGCGTAGACGGGATAAGTAGTGAGCAGTTCTTC
>NA|NA|TRBV5-1|TRBJ2-7
CASSLFAASYEQYF
TGCGCCAGCAGCTTGTTTGCGGCATCTTACGAGCAGTACTTC
>NA|NA|TRBV28|TRBJ2-7
CASSPSHYRQSYEQYF
TGTGCCAGCAGCCCAAGCCATTACAGGCAGTCCTACGAGCAGTACTTC
>NA|NA|TRBV6-5|TRBJ2-3
CASRRGTSTDTQYF
TGTGCCAGCCGGAGGGGCACAAGCACAGATACGCAGTATTTT
>TRBD2|NA|TRBV18|TRBJ2-5
CASSPAGKPGGETQYF
TGTGCCAGCTCACCAGCAGGCAAGCCGGGAGGAGAGACCCAGTACTTC
>NA|NA|TRBV12-5|TRBJ1-3
CATPGDRGNTIYF
TGTGCTACTCCCGGAGACAGAGGAAACACCATATATTTT
>TRBD1|NA|TRBV7-2|TRBJ1-2
CASSRGQGAFGYTF
TGTGCCAGCAGCCGAGGACAGGGGGCCTTTGGCTACACCTTC
>NA|NA|TRBV6-1|TRBJ2-7
CASSEDGGAAYEQYF
TGTGCCAGCAGTGAAGATGGGGGGGCCGCCTACGAGCAGTACTTC
>TRBD2|NA|TRBV28|TRBJ2-3
CASSSQRSGKGQQYF
TGTGCCAGCAGTTCACAGCGTAGCGGGAAAGGCCAGCAGTATTTT
>NA|NA|TRBV15|TRBJ2-2
CATSTGRWVANTGELFF
TGTGCCACCAGCACAGGGCGATGGGTGGCAAACACCGGGGAGCTGTTTTTT
>TRBD1|NA|TRBV28|TRBJ1-6
CASSLRGGQPNSPLHF
TGTGCCAGCAGCCTACGGGGGGGACAGCCAAATTCACCCCTCCACTTT
>TRBD1|once|TRBV2|TRBJ1-5
CASSMDRDNQPQHF
TGTGCCAGCAGTATGGACAGGGACAATCAGCCCCAGCATTTT
>NA|NA|TRBV30|TRBJ1-6
CAWMVGAGASRNSPLHF
TGTGCCTGGATGGTGGGGGCAGGGGCTAGTCGAAATTCACCCCTCCACTTT
>NA|once|TRBV9|TRBJ1-1
CASSVGGGANTEAFF
TGTGCCAGCAGCGTAGGGGGGGGCGCAAACACTGAAGCTTTCTTT
>NA|NA|TRBV28|TRBJ1-2
CASSSAARYEGYTF
TGTGCCAGCAGTTCTGCAGCTAGGTACGAGGGCTACACCTTC
>NA|NA|TRBV7-9|TRBJ2-5
CASRPRDNQETQYF
TGTGCCAGCAGACCTCGGGACAACCAAGAGACCCAGTACTTC
>TRBD1|NA|TRBV6-5|TRBJ1-2
CASSYSIPGGRGYTF
TGTGCCAGCAGTTACTCGATACCAGGGGGCAGAGGCTACACCTTC
>NA|NA|TRBV19|TRBJ2-7
CARTTSMSSYEQYF
TGTGCCAGGACTACATCAATGTCATCTTACGAGCAGTACTTC
>TRBD1|few|TRBV6-1|TRBJ2-5
CASSGGQATETQYF
TGTGCCAGCAGTGGCGGACAGGCGACGGAGACCCAGTACTTC
>NA|NA|TRBV28|TRBJ2-7
CASSSLFEQYF
TGTGCCAGCAGCTCCCTCTTCGAGCAGTACTTC
>NA|NA|TRBV19|TRBJ1-1
CASSARAGNTEAFF
TGTGCCAGTAGTGCCAGGGCAGGGAACACTGAAGCTTTCTTT
>NA|NA|TRBV11-2|TRBJ1-1
CASTFSAGNTEAFF
TGTGCCAGTACTTTTTCGGCAGGGAACACTGAAGCTTTCTTT
>TRBD1|few|TRBV2|TRBJ1-2
CASTRTGVGYTF
TGTGCCAGCACCCGGACAGGGGTCGGCTACACCTTC
>NA|NA|TRBV9|TRBJ2-1
CASSVVSRTGEQFF
TGTGCCAGCAGCGTAGTTTCCCGAACGGGTGAGCAGTTCTTC
>TRBD1|NA|TRBV7-2|TRBJ1-1
CASSLAPGQGRTEAFF
TGTGCCAGCAGCTTAGCGCCGGGACAGGGGAGGACTGAAGCTTTCTTT
>TRBD1|NA|TRBV5-1|TRBJ2-3
CASSLRQGGDTQYF
TGCGCCAGCAGCTTAAGACAGGGGGGGGATACGCAGTATTTT